This TCR beta chain was sequenced for a study of blood T cell repertoires in COVID-19. The protocol was immunoSEQ multiplex PCR, while the TCRdb copy is restricted to in-frame clones and leaves out a portion. The table records approximately 120,000 clones, roughly 90% of them present only once. The CDR3 spans 15 residues. Germline CDR1 and CDR2: MNHEY and SVGAGI. V was clipped by 5 bases and J by 4 bases; unmatched bases: 8. The sample taken for sequencing was peripheral blood. This receptor was obtained from a man aged 50 or older with acute or convalescent COVID-19. This chain joins TRBV6-5 and TRBJ1-2; 9 bases match TRBD1. CDR3 coding DNA: TGTGCCAGCAGTCCCAACAGGGGGCTTGGCTATGGCTACACCTTC. Translated, it gives CASSPNRGLGYGYTF.